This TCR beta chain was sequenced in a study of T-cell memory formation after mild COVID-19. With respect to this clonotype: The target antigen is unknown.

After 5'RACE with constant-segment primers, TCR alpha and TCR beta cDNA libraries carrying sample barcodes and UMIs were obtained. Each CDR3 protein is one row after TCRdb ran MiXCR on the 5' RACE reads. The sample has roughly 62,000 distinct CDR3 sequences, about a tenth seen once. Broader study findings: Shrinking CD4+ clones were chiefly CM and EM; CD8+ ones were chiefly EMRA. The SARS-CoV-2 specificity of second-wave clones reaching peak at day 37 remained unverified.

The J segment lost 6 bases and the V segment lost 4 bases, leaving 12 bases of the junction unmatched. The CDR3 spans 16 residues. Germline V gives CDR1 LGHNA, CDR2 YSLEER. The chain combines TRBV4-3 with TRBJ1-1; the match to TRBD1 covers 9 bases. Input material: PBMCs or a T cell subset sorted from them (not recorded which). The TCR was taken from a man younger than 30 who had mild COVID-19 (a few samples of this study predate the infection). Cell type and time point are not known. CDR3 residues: CASSRRYGGQGPEAFF. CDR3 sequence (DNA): TGCGCCAGCAGCCGACGGTACGGGGGACAGGGCCCTGAAGCTTTCTTT.